Presented here are 2 T cell receptor beta chains from one specimen sequenced in a study of Tregs in tolerant kidney transplant recipients. Repertoires were generated with immunoSEQ multiplex PCR, while TCRdb's copy carries only in-frame clones and drops some. The sample has about 110,000 clones, about 90% seen once. The sequenced sample was CD4+ T cells from blood, obtained before the transplant. All receptors come from a human donor who received a combined kidney and bone marrow transplant.

The CDR3 sequence is CASSLVGGNEQFF. CDR3 nucleotides: TGTGCCAGCAGCTTAGTCGGGGGCAATGAGCAGTTCTTC. This chain links TRBV7-2 with TRBJ2-1, with D tentatively TRBD2 (6 bases). Germline values: CDR1 SGHTA, CDR2 FQGNSA. Trimming pared 1 base from V and 6 bases from J, leaving 7 bases between. This CDR3 has 13 amino acids.

This clone was detected only a few times. Other DNA sequences of this sample code for an identical CDR3. The chain employs TRBV5-4 and TRBJ1-2; 9 nucleotides line up with TRBD1. The CDR3 consists of 15 residues. J was trimmed by 4 bases and V by 3 bases; bases with no gene match: 7. CDR1 and CDR2 (germline): SGHNT, YYREEE (reference sequence). CDR3 loop: CASSSPGQGSYGYTF. CDR3 DNA: TGTGCCAGCAGCTCCCCAGGACAGGGGTCCTATGGCTACACCTTC.